This entry lists 13 T cell receptor beta chains sequenced from one sample in a study of control samples from healthy donors and cancer patients. Clones were sequenced by immunoSEQ multiplex PCR, and TCRdb holds only the in-frame ones, with some missing. The sample has fewer than 200,000 clones, approximately 90% seen once. The source material was blood. These receptors all stem from a man aged 25-40 years in good health.

The rearrangement uses TRBV18 and TRBJ1-3, with D uncertain. Per the germline V gene, CDR1 is KGHSH and CDR2 is LQKENI. This CDR3 is 15 amino acids long. Trimming stripped 2 bases from V and 7 bases from J, with 15 bases between. For the CDR3, the DNA is TGTGCCAGCTCACCAGAGATTTCAGCCGGCAACACCATATATTTT. Translating it yields CASSPEISAGNTIYF.

The V call is TRBV19, the J call TRBJ2-3, with TRBD2 matching 16 bases. V dropped 6 bases and J dropped 6; count of bases not matched to a gene: 12. The CDR3 is 18 amino acids. Germline CDR1 is LNHDA and CDR2 is SQIVND (reference sequence). CDR3 coding DNA: TGTGCCAGTAGGACATCCGGGACTAGCGGGAGGGCCAGGGATACGCAGTATTTT. It translates to CASRTSGTSGRARDTQYF.

This chain's CDR3 is CASSTGTRNEQFF. Here the CDR3 DNA reads TGTGCCAGCAGTACCGGGACTAGGAATGAGCAGTTCTTC. This chain joins TRBV28 and TRBJ2-1, with 8 bases identical to TRBD2. The J segment lost 7 bases and the V segment lost 5 bases, leaving 4 bases of the junction unmatched. The CDR3 has 13 residues. Germline V gene sequence: CDR1 MDHEN, CDR2 SYDVKM. Full variable domain (outside the CDR3, taken from reference TRBV28 and TRBJ2-1): DVKVTQSSRYLVKRTGEKVFLECVQDMDHENMFWYRQDPGLGLRLIYFSYDVKMKEKGDIPEGYSVSREKKERFSLILESASTNQTSMYLCASSTGTRNEQFFGPGTRLTVL.

This CDR3 is CASSPDEGRQRGNTIYF. CDR3 DNA: TGTGCCAGCAGCCCCGATGAAGGGCGCCAGAGAGGAAACACCATATATTTT. V and J are TRBV9 and TRBJ1-3; D is uncertain. CDR3 size: 17 residues. V was shortened by 4 bases and J by 4 bases, with 21 bases between the two germline ends. The V gene's germline CDR1 is SGDLS and CDR2 YYNGEE.

The chain links TRBV4-3 to TRBJ2-4; D is ambiguous. The CDR3 spans 14 residues. V was trimmed by 0 bases and J by 12 bases, leaving 15 bases between them. Germline CDR1 LGHNA, CDR2 YSLEER. CDR3 nucleotide sequence: TGCGCCAGCAGCCAAGAAGTAAACTCGATTAGTCAGTACTTC. Protein sequence: CASSQEVNSISQYF.

V gene TRBV18 combines with J gene TRBJ2-7; D is possibly TRBD1 (6 bases). CDR3 size: 14 residues. Germline V gene sequence: CDR1 KGHSH, CDR2 LQKENI. Trimming took 5 bases from V and 2 from J, leaving 13 bases between them. Written as DNA, the CDR3 is TGTGCCAGCTCATCACAGGGATTGGCCTACGAGCAGTACTTC. Translation gives CASSSQGLAYEQYF.

The chain recombines TRBV3-1 (or the pseudogene TRBV3-2) with TRBJ2-1; D possibly corresponds to TRBD2 (6 bases). The germline V and J ends were trimmed by 8 bases and 1 base, with 18 bases remaining between them. The CDR3 has 16 amino acids. In germline, CDR1 is LGHDT, CDR2 YNNKEL (reference sequence). CDR3 nucleotide sequence: TGTGCCAGCTCACCCTCCTGGGCGGGGTCCTACAATGAGCAGTTCTTC. It specifies CASSPSWAGSYNEQFF.

This clone was observed a handful of times. This chain connects TRBV5-6 to TRBJ1-1, with D uncertain. Germline-derived CDR1 and CDR2 are SGHDT and YYEEEE. This CDR3 is built from 11 residues. Trimming left V 7 bases short and J 3 bases short, with 7 bases between. CDR3 region: CASFSYTEAFF. CDR3 in DNA: TGTGCCAGCTTCAGCTACACTGAAGCTTTCTTT.

The J gene is TRBJ1-3, the V gene TRBV6-6; D call uncertain. V lost 7 bases, J lost 0 bases, and 13 bases lay in between. There are 15 residues in the CDR3. CDR1 and CDR2 from the germline V gene are MNHNY and SVGAGI (reference sequence). The CDR3 bases are TGTGCCAGCAAGGCGGATATCAACTCTGGAAACACCATATATTTT. Its translation is CASKADINSGNTIYF.

J is TRBJ1-5 and V is TRBV27, with D possibly TRBD1 on 5 matching bases. The CDR3 extends over 14 amino acids. Germline values: CDR1 MNHEY, CDR2 SMNVEV (reference sequence). V lost 1 base and J lost 4, with 8 bases in between. The CDR3 loop is CASSLYGQNQPQHF. The CDR3 bases are TGTGCCAGCAGTTTATATGGACAAAATCAGCCCCAGCATTTT.

The gene calls are TRBV3-1 (or the pseudogene TRBV3-2) and TRBJ2-5; D is unresolved. Trimming stripped 4 bases from V and 5 bases from J, with 5 bases between. This CDR3 is 11 amino acids long. Germline CDR1 is LGHDT and CDR2 is YNNKEL (reference sequence). CDR3 region: CASSLAETQYF. The CDR3 DNA reads as TGTGCCAGCAGCCTTGCGGAGACCCAGTACTTC.

The chain is built from TRBV28 and TRBJ2-7, with 12 nucleotides matching TRBD2. CDR1 MDHEN and CDR2 SYDVKM come from the germline V gene. Germline trimming cut 8 bases from V and 1 base from J; bases unmatched to any gene: 3. The CDR3 runs to 14 residues. The CDR3 DNA sequence: TGTGCCAGCGGACTAGCGGGGATTTCCTACGAGCAGTACTTC. This translates into CASGLAGISYEQYF.

The chain links TRBV9 to TRBJ1-3, with unresolved D. The CDR3 is 13 residues long. V gave up 0 bases and J gave up 1 base, with 2 bases separating them. The germline V gene has CDR1 SGDLS and CDR2 YYNGEE. In DNA, the CDR3 is TGTGCCAGCAGCGTAGGGTCTGGAAACACCATATATTTT. The encoded protein is CASSVGSGNTIYF.